Each of the 25 T cell receptor beta chains below was sequenced from the same sample in a study of T-cell memory formation after mild COVID-19. TCRdb processed the 5' RACE reads anew with MiXCR; each CDR3 protein has one entry. The table includes around 530,000 distinct CDR3 sequences, about 20% detected once. The sample taken for sequencing was PBMCs or a T cell subset sorted from them (not recorded which). Receptors were obtained from an adult woman who had mild COVID-19 (a few samples of this study predate the infection). Cell type and time point are not known.

The rearrangement joins TRBV29-1 to TRBJ2-7; D ambiguous. Germline CDR1 is SQVTM and CDR2 is ANQGSEA. The CDR3 consists of 13 residues. V lost 4 bases and J 0 bases, leaving 10 bases between the germline ends. In DNA, the CDR3 is TGCAGCGTTGTAACGGACGTCTCCTACGAGCAGTACTTC. The encoded protein is CSVVTDVSYEQYF.

The J gene is TRBJ2-5, the V gene TRBV20-1, with D possibly being TRBD1 (6 bases). The V gene lost 3 bases and the J gene lost 1 base, with 12 bases spanning the gap. This CDR3 has 14 residues. The germline V gene encodes CDR1 DFQATT and CDR2 SNEGSKA (reference sequence). CDR3 DNA: TGCAGTGCTAGGTCCGGGACAAGCCAAGAGACCCAGTACTTC. It specifies CSARSGTSQETQYF.

This sequence joins TRBV7-2 and TRBJ1-2; the D gene is possibly TRBD1 (5 bases). This CDR3 comprises 16 residues. Germline V gives CDR1 SGHTA, CDR2 FQGNSA. Trimming took off 1 base at V and 1 base at J, with 13 bases between the two ends. The CDR3 loop reads CASSLGVGAFNYGYTF. The CDR3 DNA reads as TGTGCCAGCAGCTTAGGAGTTGGGGCTTTTAACTATGGCTACACCTTC.

This chain links TRBV24-1 with TRBJ2-7; 7 positions agree with TRBD1. There are 13 residues in the CDR3. V lost 9 bases to trimming and J lost 0 bases; unmatched junction nucleotides: 4. Germline V lookup: CDR1 KGHDR, CDR2 SFDVKD. DNA of the CDR3: TGTGCCACCCGAGGACAGGACTCCTACGAGCAGTACTTC. Its translation: CATRGQDSYEQYF.

This clonotype came up a few times. The chain has TRBV30 and TRBJ2-5; 12 bases align to TRBD2. Trimming took 1 base from V and 4 from J; bases not matched to a gene: 7. The CDR3 runs 16 residues. Germline V CDR1 and CDR2: GTSNPN, SVGIG (reference sequence). CDR3 in DNA: TGTGCCTGGAGTGCCTTGACTAGCGGGGGAGGAGAGACCCAGTACTTC. It codes for CAWSALTSGGGETQYF.

This clonotype was found a few times. V and J are TRBV7-2 and TRBJ1-1, with unresolved D. Germline lookup yields CDR1 SGHTA and CDR2 FQGNSA. This CDR3 is built from 16 residues. Between the trimmed V and J ends, which lost 1 base and 10 bases, there was a span of 22 bases. Written as DNA, the CDR3 is TGTGCCAGCAGCTTAGAGGGTCGCGTCCTCACACGGCGAGCTTTCTTT. Protein sequence: CASSLEGRVLTRRAFF. Full variable domain (remainder filled in from reference TRBV7-2 and TRBJ1-1): GAGVSQSPSNKVTEKGKDVELRCDPISGHTALYWYRQSLGQGLEFLIYFQGNSAPDKSGLPSDRFSAERTGGSVSTLTIQRTQQEDSAVYLCASSLEGRVLTRRAFFGQGTRLTVV.

This clonotype was observed a handful of times. The chain combines TRBV28 with TRBJ2-5, with D perhaps matching TRBD1 or TRBD2 (5 bases each). V shed 6 bases and J shed 8 bases, with 19 bases lying between them. Germline V CDR1 and CDR2: MDHEN, SYDVKM. This CDR3 spans 14 amino acids. The CDR3 reads CASSRTGTSRTQYF. As DNA, the CDR3 is TGTGCCAGCAGCCGCACCGGGACCTCGAGAACCCAGTACTTC.

The genes are TRBV20-1 and TRBJ2-5; 9 bases map to TRBD2. Germline V gene sequence: CDR1 DFQATT, CDR2 SNEGSKA (reference sequence). This CDR3 comprises 15 residues. The V and J ends lost 6 bases and 1 base, in that order; junction bases with no gene match: 9. CDR3 DNA: TGCAGTGCGGAGCCGGGACTAGCACCCCAAGAGACCCAGTACTTC. It codes for CSAEPGLAPQETQYF.

The chain employs TRBV19 and TRBJ2-2; weak D call: TRBD2 (6 bases). Trimming removed 9 bases at V and 6 bases at J, with 14 bases between. Germline V CDR1 and CDR2: LNHDA, SQIVND (reference sequence). This CDR3 contains 13 residues. CDR3: CASETSFAGELFF. The CDR3 DNA is TGTGCCAGCGAGACTAGTTTCGCCGGGGAGCTGTTTTTT.

Here the CDR3 reads CASSLYRVQETQYF. DNA for the CDR3: TGTGCCAGCAGTCTTTATCGGGTCCAAGAGACCCAGTACTTC. This sequence joins TRBV12-3 or TRBV12-4 and TRBJ2-5; no reliable D call. The V end lost 5 bases, the J end lost 1 base, and 11 bases lay between the germline ends. The length of the CDR3 is 14 residues.

This clonotype was picked up a small number of times. V is TRBV5-1 and J is TRBJ2-3; 9 bases agree with TRBD2. J gave up 3 bases and V 6 bases, and 5 bases lay outside the gene matches. The length of the CDR3 is 14 residues. Per germline, CDR1 SGHRS and CDR2 YFSETQ. The CDR3 nucleotides read TGCGCCAGCAAGAGCGGGAGGAGGACAGATACGCAGTATTTT. Its translation is CASKSGRRTDTQYF.

Remarks on this clonotype: The germline gene is not matched at one end of the junction; a read error may be the cause. V gene TRBV7-7 combines with J gene TRBJ2-3; a weak D match, TRBD1 (5 bases). This CDR3 is 16 amino acids long. Germline values: CDR1 SSHAT, CDR2 FNYEAQ (reference sequence). The chain's CDR3 is CASSLEARELADTQYF. The CDR3 DNA sequence: TGTGCTAGCAGCTTAGAGGCCAGGGAATTGGCAGATACGCAGTATTTT. Complete variable domain (other parts from reference TRBV7-7 and TRBJ2-3): GAGVSQSPRYKVTKRGQDVTLRCDPISSHATLYWYQQALGQGPEFLTYFNYEAQPDKSGLPSDRFSAERPEGSISTLTIQRTEQRDSAMYRCASSLEARELADTQYFGPGTRLTVL.

This clonotype was detected many times. The chain joins TRBV7-3 to TRBJ2-3; D unclear. The CDR3 loop spans 13 amino acids. V dropped 4 bases and J dropped 1 base, with 6 bases sitting between them. Per germline, CDR1 SGHTA and CDR2 FQGTGA. CDR3: CASSYPGTDTQYF. The CDR3 DNA follows: TGTGCCAGCAGCTACCCGGGCACAGATACGCAGTATTTT.

The chain carries TRBV7-9 and TRBJ1-6, with 7 bases fitting TRBD1. Germline V gene lookup returns CDR1 SEHNR and CDR2 FQNEAQ (reference sequence). V shed 5 bases, J shed 0 bases, and the junction held 10 bases outside the gene matches. There are 18 residues in the CDR3. As DNA, the CDR3 is TGTGCCAGCAGCCACCGGGACAGTGAGAGCTCCTATAATTCACCCCTCCACTTT. It specifies CASSHRDSESSYNSPLHF.

V usage is TRBV11-1 and J usage is TRBJ1-2; 8 positions match TRBD1. Germline assignment: CDR1 SGHAT and CDR2 FQDESV (reference sequence). The CDR3 consists of 15 residues. V lost 4 bases and J lost 8; bases outside the gene matches: 12. The CDR3 loop reads CASSSDRDRNKGYTF. The DNA of the CDR3 is TGTGCCAGCAGCTCGGACCGGGACAGGAATAAAGGCTACACCTTC.

The chain is built from TRBV6-5 and TRBJ2-1, with D perhaps matching TRBD1 (5 bases). The CDR3 has 15 residues. CDR1 is MNHEY, CDR2 SVGAGI, per germline. Trimming took 2 bases from V and 6 from J, leaving 14 bases between them. CDR3 DNA sequence: TGTGCCAGCAGTTACAGGGTAGTGGGGCCCAATGAGCAGTTCTTC. Translating gives CASSYRVVGPNEQFF.

This clonotype has just a few counts. V is TRBV7-9 and J is TRBJ2-5; D gene unclear. The CDR3 covers 12 residues. Germline-derived CDR1 and CDR2 are SEHNR and FQNEAQ (reference sequence). Trimming removed 5 bases at V and 7 bases at J, with 11 bases between. CDR3 DNA sequence: TGTGCCAGCAGCCGCGAGGTTGGGACCCAGTACTTC. Amino acid sequence: CASSREVGTQYF.

This clonotype was counted between two and nine times. The chain recombines TRBV6-2 or TRBV6-3 with TRBJ2-5; D is perhaps TRBD2 (5 bases). The CDR3 has 15 amino acids. From germline, CDR1 is MNHEY and CDR2 SVGEGT. V lost 6 bases and J lost 4, with 18 bases in between. The CDR3 bases are TGTGCCAGCAGCCCCCGGTTGGGCGCGGGAGAGACCCAGTACTTC. Translated, it gives CASSPRLGAGETQYF.

V gene TRBV5-1 combines with J gene TRBJ2-7; TRBD1 is a possible D gene (8 bases). Germline assignment: CDR1 SGHRS and CDR2 YFSETQ. The CDR3 consists of 14 residues. Trimming took 4 bases from V and 4 from J, leaving 15 bases between them. The CDR3 spells CASSDGQGGYEQYF. CDR3 sequence (DNA): TGCGCCAGCAGCGACGGACAGGGAGGGTACGAGCAGTACTTC.

In this sample, this clonotype turned up many times. This chain connects TRBV6-2 or TRBV6-3 to TRBJ2-2; 8 bases match TRBD1. Germline loops: CDR1 MNHEY, CDR2 SVGEGT. CDR3 length: 15 residues. V gave up 6 bases and J gave up 3 bases; unmatched junction bases: 6. For the CDR3, the DNA is TGTGCCAGCAGGTTGACAGGGGTGGACACCGGGGAGCTGTTTTTT. Its protein product is CASRLTGVDTGELFF.

The chain has TRBV5-1 and TRBJ2-3; 13 bases match TRBD2. CDR1 SGHRS and CDR2 YFSETQ come from the germline V gene. The V segment lost 4 bases and the J segment 0 bases; nucleotides outside the gene matches: 5. This CDR3 is 17 amino acids long. The chain's CDR3 is CASSTGLAGLSTDTQYF. The CDR3 DNA is TGCGCCAGCAGCACGGGACTAGCGGGACTTAGCACAGATACGCAGTATTTT.

This clonotype was seen just once. The chain links TRBV20-1 to TRBJ2-2, with unresolved D. The CDR3 sequence is 14 residues long. Germline values: CDR1 DFQATT, CDR2 SNEGSKA (reference sequence). The V gene lost 1 base and the J gene lost 3 bases, with 9 bases spanning the gap. CDR3 sequence reads: CSARVFSDTGELFF. CDR3 nucleotides: TGCAGTGCTAGAGTATTTTCGGACACCGGGGAGCTGTTTTTT.

This clonotype was observed many times. This chain links TRBV5-5 with TRBJ2-1, with 8 nucleotides matching TRBD2. Germline trimming cut 2 bases from V and 0 bases from J; bases unmatched to any gene: 16. CDR3 size: 20 residues. The germline gives CDR1 SGHKS, CDR2 YYEKEE (reference sequence). CDR3: CASSFTSRGKGTSSYNEQFF. CDR3 sequence (DNA): TGTGCCAGCAGCTTTACGTCGAGGGGAAAAGGGACTAGCTCCTACAATGAGCAGTTCTTC. Complete variable domain (other parts from reference TRBV5-5 and TRBJ2-1): DAGVTQSPTHLIKTRGQQVTLRCSPISGHKSVSWYQQVLGQGPQFIFQYYEKEERGRGNFPDRFSARQFPNYSSELNVNALLLGDSALYLCASSFTSRGKGTSSYNEQFFGPGTRLTVL.

This chain joins TRBV5-5 and TRBJ2-3; TRBD2 is a possible D gene (5 bases). CDR1 SGHKS and CDR2 YYEKEE come from the germline V gene (reference sequence). This CDR3 comprises 15 residues. With 4 bases removed from V and 2 bases from J, the gap between germline ends came to 14 bases. CDR3 region: CASSPWTLHTDTQYF. The DNA for the CDR3 is TGTGCCAGCAGCCCGTGGACTTTACACACAGATACGCAGTATTTT.

The V call is TRBV5-6, the J call TRBJ1-5; D remains ambiguous. This CDR3 comprises 13 residues. Trimming removed 0 bases at V and 6 bases at J, with 7 bases between. CDR1 and CDR2 (germline): SGHDT, YYEEEE. The CDR3 DNA reads as TGTGCCAGCAGCTTGGAGGGTGGTCAGCCCCAGCATTTT. It yields the protein CASSLEGGQPQHF.